This T cell receptor beta chain was sequenced in a study of blood T cell repertoires in COVID-19. Study-level information: From the United States, Italy and Spain came samples of acute and convalescent COVID-19. PBMCs, B-cell-depleted T cells, or T cells were the source of the cDNA or gDNA that made up the material.

The CDR3 is 13 amino acids. Trimming removed 5 bases from V and 3 bases from J, with 11 bases in between. Germline CDR1 and CDR2: MNHEY and SVGEGT. In the study's own analysis: Researchers report that nucleated cell counts were estimated from reference gene primer amplification. Repertoires were generated with immunoSEQ multiplex PCR, while TCRdb's copy carries only in-frame clones and drops some. V and J calls and clone size are as listed in that table; D and trimming were resolved from the DNA. There are roughly 150,000 clones in the sample; 83% occur only once, and around 2% lies in the top ten. Material: peripheral blood. The V call is TRBV6-2 or TRBV6-3, the J call TRBJ2-7; the D is unclear. The source is a woman of 80 years or more with acute or convalescent COVID-19. The CDR3: CASSTIVNYEQYF. The DNA for the CDR3 is TGTGCCAGCAGTACGATAGTAAACTACGAGCAGTACTTC.